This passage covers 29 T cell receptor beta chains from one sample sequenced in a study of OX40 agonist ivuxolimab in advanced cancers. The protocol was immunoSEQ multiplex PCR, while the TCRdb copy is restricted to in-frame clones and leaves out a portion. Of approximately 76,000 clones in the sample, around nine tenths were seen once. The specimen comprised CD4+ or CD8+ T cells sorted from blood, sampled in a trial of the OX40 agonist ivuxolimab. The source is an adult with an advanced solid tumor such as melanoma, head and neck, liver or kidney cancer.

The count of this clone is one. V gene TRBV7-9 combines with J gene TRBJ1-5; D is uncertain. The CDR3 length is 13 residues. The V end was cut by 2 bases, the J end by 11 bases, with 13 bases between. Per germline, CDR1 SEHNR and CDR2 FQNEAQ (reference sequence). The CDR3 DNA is TGTGCCAGCAGCTTAAACATCGGTATGACCCAGCATTTT. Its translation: CASSLNIGMTQHF.

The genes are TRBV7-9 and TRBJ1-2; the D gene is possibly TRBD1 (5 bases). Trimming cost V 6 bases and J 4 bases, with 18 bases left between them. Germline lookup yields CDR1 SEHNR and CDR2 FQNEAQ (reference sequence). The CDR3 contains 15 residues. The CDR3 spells CASSFGRQGGYGYTF. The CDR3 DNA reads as TGTGCCAGCAGTTTCGGCAGGCAGGGAGGCTATGGCTACACCTTC.

CDR3 sequence reads: CASGDGLNEKLFF. CDR3 bases: TGCGCCAGCGGGGACGGACTTAATGAAAAACTGTTTTTT. The chain joins TRBV5-1 to TRBJ1-4; a weak D match, TRBD1 (5 bases). Germline CDR1 reads SGHRS; CDR2 reads YFSETQ. V lost 7 bases to trimming and J lost 4 bases, with 11 bases between them. The CDR3 runs 13 residues.

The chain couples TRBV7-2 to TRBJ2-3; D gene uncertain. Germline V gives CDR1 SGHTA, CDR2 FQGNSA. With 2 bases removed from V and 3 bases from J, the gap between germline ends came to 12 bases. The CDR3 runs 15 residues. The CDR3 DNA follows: TGTGCCAGCAGCTTAACCGCGCCACCGACAGATACGCAGTATTTT. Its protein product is CASSLTAPPTDTQYF.

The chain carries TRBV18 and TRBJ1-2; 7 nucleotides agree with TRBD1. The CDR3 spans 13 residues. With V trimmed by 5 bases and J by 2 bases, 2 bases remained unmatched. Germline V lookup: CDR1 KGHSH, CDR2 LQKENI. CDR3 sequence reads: CASSGGQNYGYTF. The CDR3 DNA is TGTGCCAGCTCAGGGGGACAGAACTATGGCTACACCTTC. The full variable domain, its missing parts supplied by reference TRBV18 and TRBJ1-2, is NAGVMQNPRHLVRRRGQEARLRCSPMKGHSHVYWYRQLPEEGLKFMVYLQKENIIDESGMPKERFSAEFPKEGPSILRIQQVVRGDSAAYFCASSGGQNYGYTFGSGTRLTVV.

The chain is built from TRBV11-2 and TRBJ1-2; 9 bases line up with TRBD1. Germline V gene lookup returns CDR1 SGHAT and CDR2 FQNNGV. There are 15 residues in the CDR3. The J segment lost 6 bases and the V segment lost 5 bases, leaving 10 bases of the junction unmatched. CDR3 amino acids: CASSGDRVLRDGYTF. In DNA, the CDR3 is TGTGCCAGCAGCGGGGACAGGGTCCTGAGGGATGGCTACACCTTC.

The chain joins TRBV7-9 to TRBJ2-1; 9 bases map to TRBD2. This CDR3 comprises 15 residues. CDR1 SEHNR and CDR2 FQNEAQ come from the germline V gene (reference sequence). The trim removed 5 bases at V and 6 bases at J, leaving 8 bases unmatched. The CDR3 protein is CASSPRGGLFNEQFF. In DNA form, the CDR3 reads TGTGCCAGCAGCCCGCGGGGGGGCCTATTCAATGAGCAGTTCTTC.

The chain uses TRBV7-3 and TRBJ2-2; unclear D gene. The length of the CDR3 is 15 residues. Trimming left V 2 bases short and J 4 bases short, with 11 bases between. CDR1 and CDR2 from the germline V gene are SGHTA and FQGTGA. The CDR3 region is CASSLGPGGTGELFF. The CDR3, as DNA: TGTGCCAGCAGCTTAGGCCCGGGTGGCACCGGGGAGCTGTTTTTT.

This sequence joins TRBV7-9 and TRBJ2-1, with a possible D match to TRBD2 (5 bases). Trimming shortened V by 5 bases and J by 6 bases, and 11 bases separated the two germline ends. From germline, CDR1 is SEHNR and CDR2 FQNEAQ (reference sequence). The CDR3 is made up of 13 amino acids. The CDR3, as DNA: TGTGCCAGCAGCCTCAGCGGAACCAATGAGCAGTTCTTC. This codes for CASSLSGTNEQFF.

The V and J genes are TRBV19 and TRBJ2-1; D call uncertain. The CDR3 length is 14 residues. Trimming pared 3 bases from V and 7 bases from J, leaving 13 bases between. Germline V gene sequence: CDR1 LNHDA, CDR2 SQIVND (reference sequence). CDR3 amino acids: CASSMGTKKNEQFF. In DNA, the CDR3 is TGTGCCAGTAGTATGGGAACCAAGAAAAATGAGCAGTTCTTC. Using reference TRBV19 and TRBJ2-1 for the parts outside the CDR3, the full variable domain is DGGITQSPKYLFRKEGQNVTLSCEQNLNHDAMYWYRQDPGQGLRLIYYSQIVNDFQKGDIAEGYSVSREKKESFPLTVTSAQKNPTAFYLCASSMGTKKNEQFFGPGTRLTVL.

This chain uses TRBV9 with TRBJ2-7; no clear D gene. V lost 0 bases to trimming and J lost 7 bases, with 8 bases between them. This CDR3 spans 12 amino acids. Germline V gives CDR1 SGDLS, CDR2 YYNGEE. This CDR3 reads CASSVGSTEQYF. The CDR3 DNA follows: TGTGCCAGCAGCGTAGGGTCTACGGAGCAGTACTTC.

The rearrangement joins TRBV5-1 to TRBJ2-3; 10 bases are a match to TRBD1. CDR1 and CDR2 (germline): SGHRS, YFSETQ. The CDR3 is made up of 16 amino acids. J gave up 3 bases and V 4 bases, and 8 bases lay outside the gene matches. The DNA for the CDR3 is TGCGCCAGCAGCACGAAGGGACAGGGGAGGACAGATACGCAGTATTTT. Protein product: CASSTKGQGRTDTQYF.

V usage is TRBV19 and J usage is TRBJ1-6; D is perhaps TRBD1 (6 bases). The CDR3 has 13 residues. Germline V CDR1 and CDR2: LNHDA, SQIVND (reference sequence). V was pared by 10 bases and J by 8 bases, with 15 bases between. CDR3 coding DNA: TGTGCCACCTCCAGGGGTGGGGATTCACCCCTCCACTTT. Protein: CATSRGGDSPLHF.

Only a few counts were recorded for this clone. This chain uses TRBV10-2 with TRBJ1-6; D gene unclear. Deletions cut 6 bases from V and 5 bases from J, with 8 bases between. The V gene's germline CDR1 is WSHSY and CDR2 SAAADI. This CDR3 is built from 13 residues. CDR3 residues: CASRTPNNSPLHF. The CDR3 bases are TGCGCCAGCAGGACCCCCAATAATTCACCCCTCCACTTT.

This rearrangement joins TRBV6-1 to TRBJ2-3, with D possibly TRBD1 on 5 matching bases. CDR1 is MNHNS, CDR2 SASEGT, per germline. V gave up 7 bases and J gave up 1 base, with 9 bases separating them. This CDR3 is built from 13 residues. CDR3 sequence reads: CASTRVRTDTQYF. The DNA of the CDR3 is TGTGCCAGCACCAGGGTCCGCACAGATACGCAGTATTTT.

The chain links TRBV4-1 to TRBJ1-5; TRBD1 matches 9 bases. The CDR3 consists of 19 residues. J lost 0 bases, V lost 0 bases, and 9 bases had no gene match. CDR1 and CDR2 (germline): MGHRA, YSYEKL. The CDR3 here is CASSQDGTGMSYSNQPQHF. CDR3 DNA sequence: TGCGCCAGCAGCCAAGACGGGACAGGGATGTCTTATAGCAATCAGCCCCAGCATTTT.

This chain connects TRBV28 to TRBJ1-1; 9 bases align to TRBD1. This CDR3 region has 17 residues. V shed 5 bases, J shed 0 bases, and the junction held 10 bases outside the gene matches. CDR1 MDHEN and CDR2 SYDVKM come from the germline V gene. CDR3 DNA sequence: TGTGCCAGCAGTCCCAGTGGACAGGGGTACATGAACACTGAAGCTTTCTTT. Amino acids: CASSPSGQGYMNTEAFF. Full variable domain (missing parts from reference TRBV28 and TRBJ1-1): DVKVTQSSRYLVKRTGEKVFLECVQDMDHENMFWYRQDPGLGLRLIYFSYDVKMKEKGDIPEGYSVSREKKERFSLILESASTNQTSMYLCASSPSGQGYMNTEAFFGQGTRLTVV.

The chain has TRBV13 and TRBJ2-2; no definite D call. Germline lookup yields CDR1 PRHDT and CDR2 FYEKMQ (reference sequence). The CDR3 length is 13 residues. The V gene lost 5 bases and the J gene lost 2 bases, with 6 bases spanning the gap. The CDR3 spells CASSVPNTGELFF. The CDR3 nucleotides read TGTGCCAGCAGCGTCCCTAACACCGGGGAGCTGTTTTTT. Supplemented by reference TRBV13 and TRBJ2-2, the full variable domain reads AAGVIQSPRHLIKEKRETATLKCYPIPRHDTVYWYQQGPGQDPQFLISFYEKMQSDKGSIPDRFSAQQFSDYHSELNMSSLELGDSALYFCASSVPNTGELFFGEGSRLTVL.

The CDR3 DNA is TGTGCCAGCAGTGACCCCCGAGGACAGCGGGAGACCCAGTACTTC. As protein: CASSDPRGQRETQYF. This chain uses TRBV6-1 with TRBJ2-5, with a weak D call TRBD1 (6 bases). The CDR3 runs to 15 residues. Looked up from germline, CDR1 is MNHNS and CDR2 is SASEGT. V shed 3 bases and J shed 5 bases, with 16 bases lying between them.

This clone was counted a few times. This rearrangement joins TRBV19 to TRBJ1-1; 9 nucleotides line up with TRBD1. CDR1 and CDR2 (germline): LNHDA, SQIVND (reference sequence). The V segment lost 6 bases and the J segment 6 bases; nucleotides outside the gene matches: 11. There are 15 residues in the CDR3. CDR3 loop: CASSPRGGQGPEAFF. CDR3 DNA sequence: TGTGCCAGTAGCCCCAGGGGGGGACAGGGCCCTGAAGCTTTCTTT.

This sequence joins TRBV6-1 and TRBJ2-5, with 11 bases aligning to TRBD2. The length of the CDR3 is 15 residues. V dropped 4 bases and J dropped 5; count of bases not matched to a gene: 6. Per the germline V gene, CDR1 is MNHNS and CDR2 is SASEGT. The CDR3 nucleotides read TGTGCCAGCAGTGTTAGCGGGAGGGCCCAGGAGACCCAGTACTTC. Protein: CASSVSGRAQETQYF.

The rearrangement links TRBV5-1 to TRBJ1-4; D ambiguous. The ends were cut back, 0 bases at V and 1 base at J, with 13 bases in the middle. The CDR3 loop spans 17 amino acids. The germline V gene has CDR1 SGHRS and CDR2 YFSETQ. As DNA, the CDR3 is TGCGCCAGCAGCTTGGGACTTAGGGAGGGAACTAATGAAAAACTGTTTTTT. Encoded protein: CASSLGLREGTNEKLFF.

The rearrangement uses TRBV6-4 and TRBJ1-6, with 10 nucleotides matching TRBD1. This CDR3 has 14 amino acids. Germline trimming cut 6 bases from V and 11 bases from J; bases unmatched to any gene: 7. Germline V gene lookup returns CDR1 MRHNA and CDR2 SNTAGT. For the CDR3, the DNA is TGTGCCAGCAGCGGGGACAGGGGAAGACCACCCCTCCACTTT. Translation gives CASSGDRGRPPLHF.

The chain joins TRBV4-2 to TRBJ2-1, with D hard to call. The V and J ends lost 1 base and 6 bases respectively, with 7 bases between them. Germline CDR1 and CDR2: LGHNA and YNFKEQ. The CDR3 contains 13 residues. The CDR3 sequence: CASSQAVPNEQFF. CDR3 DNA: TGTGCCAGCAGCCAAGCTGTGCCCAATGAGCAGTTCTTC.

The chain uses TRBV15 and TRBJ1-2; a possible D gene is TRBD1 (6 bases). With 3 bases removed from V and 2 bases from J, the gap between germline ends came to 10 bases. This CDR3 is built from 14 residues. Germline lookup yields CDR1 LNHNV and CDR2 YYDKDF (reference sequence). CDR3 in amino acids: CATSRQDRNYGYTF. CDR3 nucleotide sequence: TGTGCCACCAGCAGGCAAGACAGGAACTATGGCTACACCTTC.

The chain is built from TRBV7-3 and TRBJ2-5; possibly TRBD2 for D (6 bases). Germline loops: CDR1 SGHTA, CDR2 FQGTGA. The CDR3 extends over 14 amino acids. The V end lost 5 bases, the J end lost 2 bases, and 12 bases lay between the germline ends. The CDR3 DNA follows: TGTGCCAGCAGCCCGAAAGCGGGTCAAGAGACCCAGTACTTC. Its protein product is CASSPKAGQETQYF.

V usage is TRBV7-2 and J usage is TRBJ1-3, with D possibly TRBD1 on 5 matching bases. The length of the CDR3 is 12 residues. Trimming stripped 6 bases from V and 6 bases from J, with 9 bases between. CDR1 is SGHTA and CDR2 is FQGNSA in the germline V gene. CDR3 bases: TGTGCCAGCAGATTACAGGAAAACACCATATATTTT. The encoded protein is CASRLQENTIYF.

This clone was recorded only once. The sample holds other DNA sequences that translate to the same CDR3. The CDR3 DNA sequence: TGCAGCGTTGGGGCTTCCTCTGGAAACACCATATATTTT. Its protein product is CSVGASSGNTIYF. The chain uses TRBV29-1 and TRBJ1-3; no reliable D call. Trimming removed 4 bases at V and 0 bases at J, with 7 bases between. Germline assignment: CDR1 SQVTM and CDR2 ANQGSEA. CDR3 length: 13 residues.

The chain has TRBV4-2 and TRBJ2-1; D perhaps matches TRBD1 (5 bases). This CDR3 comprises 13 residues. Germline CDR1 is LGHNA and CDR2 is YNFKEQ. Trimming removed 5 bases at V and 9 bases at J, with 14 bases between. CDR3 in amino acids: CASSTRDNTEQFF. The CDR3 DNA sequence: TGTGCCAGCAGCACCAGGGATAATACTGAGCAGTTCTTC.